This T cell receptor beta chain was obtained from a study of vaccination effects on CD4 cells after COVID-19. Study at large: Vaccine administered to participants consisted of two doses of either BNT162b2 or mRNA-1273. Study findings and constraints: Both infection-induced and vaccine-induced clones contracted markedly at late post-vaccination timepoints.

It was after approximately 10 days of culture that CD4+ T cells were isolated. PCR showed that the person got SARS-CoV-2 infection at some point between March and December 2020. Comment on this clone: Its antigen remains unidentified.

From germline, CDR1 is SNHLY and CDR2 FYNNEI. V shed 5 bases and J shed 3 bases, with 13 bases lying between them. The CDR3 contains 15 residues. TCRdb keeps only in-frame clones here, not all; method: immunoSEQ multiplex PCR. The data show tens of thousands of clones, about 75% seen once. The source is a human donor who had a prior SARS-CoV-2 infection. The chain recombines TRBV2 with TRBJ1-4; D might be TRBD1 (5 bases). This specimen consisted of CD4+ T cells from PBMCs cultured without peptide, obtained before COVID-19 vaccination. The DNA of the CDR3 is TGTGCCAGCAGTACCCCCAGGGTGGCTAATGAAAAACTGTTTTTT. Its translation: CASSTPRVANEKLFF. The full variable domain, its missing parts supplied by reference TRBV2 and TRBJ1-4, is EPEVTQTPSHQVTQMGQEVILRCVPISNHLYFYWYRQILGQKVEFLVSFYNNEISEKSEIFDDQFSVERPDGSNFTLKIRSTKLEDSAMYFCASSTPRVANEKLFFGSGTQLSVL.